The 18 T cell receptor beta chains given below trace back to one sample, sequenced in a study of blood T cell repertoires in COVID-19. This table comes from immunoSEQ multiplex PCR, and its TCRdb copy is limited to in-frame clones, with some not included. The repertoire holds about 430,000 clones, roughly 90% seen once, with approximately 1.5% in the top ten. Sequenced material: PBMCs or T cells enriched from blood (not recorded which). The source is a woman aged 18-29 years who had been exposed to COVID-19.

This clone has just one count. The V call is TRBV6-2 or TRBV6-3, the J call TRBJ2-3, with TRBD1 identical over 7 bases. The CDR3 consists of 12 residues. Germline CDR1 is MNHEY and CDR2 is SVGEGT. V was clipped by 5 bases and J by 11 bases; unmatched bases: 7. CDR3 residues: CASSQTGFKQYF. The CDR3 coding sequence is TGTGCCAGCAGTCAGACAGGGTTTAAGCAGTATTTT.

The chain carries TRBV5-1 and TRBJ1-2, with 7 nucleotides matching TRBD1. J gave up 3 bases and V 0 bases, and 5 bases lay outside the gene matches. CDR1 and CDR2 (germline): SGHRS, YFSETQ. This CDR3 comprises 15 residues. This CDR3 reads CASSLDRGWDYGYTF. DNA for the CDR3: TGCGCCAGCAGCTTGGACAGGGGATGGGACTATGGCTACACCTTC.

The chain couples TRBV7-2 to TRBJ2-5; 8 bases line up with TRBD1. CDR1 SGHTA and CDR2 FQGNSA come from the germline V gene. Trimming removed 5 bases from V and 2 bases from J; junction bases left unmatched: 4. This CDR3 has 14 residues. The CDR3 DNA follows: TGTGCCAGCAGCCGGGACAGGAATCAAGAGACCCAGTACTTC. This codes for CASSRDRNQETQYF.

This sequence joins TRBV19 and TRBJ2-7, with 7 positions matching TRBD2. The length of the CDR3 is 14 residues. The germline gives CDR1 LNHDA, CDR2 SQIVND (reference sequence). Trimming removed 6 bases from V and 0 bases from J; junction bases left unmatched: 5. In DNA, the CDR3 is TGTGCCAGTAGGACCCGGACTAGCTCCTACGAGCAGTACTTC. Amino acids: CASRTRTSSYEQYF.

This rearrangement joins TRBV6-5 to TRBJ1-1; no clear D gene. Looked up from germline, CDR1 is MNHEY and CDR2 is SVGAGI. The V end was cut by 5 bases, the J end by 6 bases, with 10 bases between. The CDR3 contains 12 residues. For the CDR3, the DNA is TGTGCCAGCAGTCCTGGAGGCCCTGAAGCTTTCTTT. This translates into CASSPGGPEAFF.

This clone was observed once. CDR3 sequence reads: CASSPTREVYEQYF. CDR3 sequence (DNA): TGTGCCAGCAGCCCAACGAGGGAGGTCTACGAGCAGTACTTC. This chain joins TRBV7-9 and TRBJ2-7; possible D gene TRBD2, 6 bases. CDR3 size: 14 residues. Trimming pared 5 bases from V and 3 bases from J, leaving 14 bases between. Germline V gives CDR1 SEHNR, CDR2 FQNEAQ (reference sequence).

The DNA of the CDR3 is TGCAGCGTAGTAACAGCCCAGACCTCCTACGAGCAGTACTTC. Amino acid sequence: CSVVTAQTSYEQYF. This sequence joins TRBV29-1 and TRBJ2-7; D is undetermined. V gave up 6 bases and J gave up 0 bases, with 15 bases separating them. Germline CDR1 is SQVTM and CDR2 is ANQGSEA. The CDR3 is 14 amino acids.

The gene calls are TRBV7-9 and TRBJ1-3; D remains unclear. Trimming left V 3 bases short and J 4 bases short, with 7 bases between. This CDR3 contains 13 residues. Germline V CDR1 and CDR2: SEHNR, FQNEAQ (reference sequence). The CDR3 DNA is TGTGCCAGCAGCTTGGGAGAGGGAAACACCATATATTTT. Translated: CASSLGEGNTIYF.

The chain has TRBV11-3 and TRBJ2-2; possibly TRBD1 for D (5 bases). Germline assignment: CDR1 SGHNT and CDR2 YENEEA. V was pared by 4 bases and J by 5 bases, with 11 bases between. This CDR3 comprises 14 residues. The CDR3 loop reads CASSSISGTGELFF. The CDR3 DNA is TGTGCCAGCAGCTCCATTTCAGGGACCGGGGAGCTGTTTTTT.

CDR3 in amino acids: CASHDRDGEQYF. The DNA for the CDR3 is TGTGCCAGCCATGACAGGGACGGGGAGCAGTACTTC. The genes are TRBV28 and TRBJ2-7; 7 bases fit TRBD1. The CDR3 is 12 amino acids. Germline V CDR1 and CDR2: MDHEN, SYDVKM. V lost 8 bases and J lost 7; bases outside the gene matches: 8.

The chain couples TRBV7-2 to TRBJ2-2, with D maybe TRBD1 (5 bases). From germline, CDR1 is SGHTA and CDR2 FQGNSA. V shed 4 bases and J shed 6 bases, with 12 bases lying between them. The CDR3 consists of 14 residues. The CDR3, as DNA: TGTGCCAGCAGCTGGGGCGGCGGTCCCGGGGAGCTGTTTTTT. As protein: CASSWGGGPGELFF.

This clone appeared a single time. The chain is built from TRBV27 and TRBJ2-3; 8 nucleotides agree with TRBD1. The CDR3 runs to 15 residues. Germline CDR1 reads MNHEY; CDR2 reads SMNVEV (reference sequence). Trimming removed 5 bases from V and 2 bases from J; junction bases left unmatched: 6. CDR3 region: CASSQDRGPTDTQYF. The CDR3 DNA sequence: TGTGCCAGCAGTCAAGACAGGGGCCCCACAGATACGCAGTATTTT.

CDR3 nucleotides: TGTGCCAGCAGCCACAGGGGCACTGGAAACACCATATATTTT. It encodes CASSHRGTGNTIYF. The chain uses TRBV11-3 and TRBJ1-3; 7 nucleotides agree with TRBD1. The CDR3 has 14 amino acids. V shed 5 bases and J 2 bases; nucleotides not matched to a gene: 3. Germline loops: CDR1 SGHNT, CDR2 YENEEA.

The rearrangement uses TRBV11-3 and TRBJ2-2, with D possibly being TRBD2 (6 bases). Germline V lookup: CDR1 SGHNT, CDR2 YENEEA. V shed 3 bases and J shed 4 bases, with 9 bases lying between them. This CDR3 contains 14 residues. In DNA, the CDR3 is TGTGCCAGCAGCTTTGGGACTCCCACCGGGGAGCTGTTTTTT. Translated, it gives CASSFGTPTGELFF.

This clone was counted once. The chain is built from TRBV3-1 (or the pseudogene TRBV3-2) and TRBJ2-5, with 7 bases fitting TRBD2. The CDR3 is 15 residues long. Germline assignment: CDR1 LGHDT and CDR2 YNNKEL (reference sequence). V gave up 0 bases and J gave up 5 bases; unmatched junction bases: 6. In DNA form, the CDR3 reads TGTGCCAGCAGCCAAGAGGCGGGAGCGAGCGAGACCCAGTACTTC. The encoded protein is CASSQEAGASETQYF.

J is TRBJ2-1 and V is TRBV9; perhaps TRBD2 as D (7 bases). The CDR3 extends over 15 amino acids. Trimming took off 4 bases at V and 7 bases at J, with 18 bases between the two ends. Germline-derived CDR1 and CDR2 are SGDLS and YYNGEE. The CDR3 bases are TGTGCCAGCAGCCTACAGGGACTCGGGGGGAATGAGCAGTTCTTC. Translated, it gives CASSLQGLGGNEQFF. Combining the CDR3 with reference TRBV9 and TRBJ2-1 gives the whole variable domain DSGVTQTPKHLITATGQRVTLRCSPRSGDLSVYWYQQSLDQGLQFLIQYYNGEERAKGNILERFSAQQFPDLHSELNLSSLELGDSALYFCASSLQGLGGNEQFFGPGTRLTVL.

The chain uses TRBV10-2 and TRBJ2-7, with 10 bases matching TRBD2. CDR3 length: 14 residues. V trimming: 6 bases; J trimming: 3 bases; junction bases outside the gene matches: 5. Germline V gives CDR1 WSHSY, CDR2 SAAADI. CDR3 nucleotide sequence: TGCGCCAGCAGCTCTAGCGGGAGTTTCTACGAGCAGTACTTC. Its protein is CASSSSGSFYEQYF.

The chain recombines TRBV7-9 with TRBJ2-1, with TRBD2 matching 14 bases. Trimming cost V 6 bases and J 8 bases; bases outside gene matches: 9. CDR1 and CDR2 from the germline V gene are SEHNR and FQNEAQ (reference sequence). The CDR3 consists of 16 residues. CDR3 nucleotide sequence: TGTGCCAGCAGACCCGAACCGGGACTAGCGGGAGATGAGCAGTTCTTC. Translated, it gives CASRPEPGLAGDEQFF.